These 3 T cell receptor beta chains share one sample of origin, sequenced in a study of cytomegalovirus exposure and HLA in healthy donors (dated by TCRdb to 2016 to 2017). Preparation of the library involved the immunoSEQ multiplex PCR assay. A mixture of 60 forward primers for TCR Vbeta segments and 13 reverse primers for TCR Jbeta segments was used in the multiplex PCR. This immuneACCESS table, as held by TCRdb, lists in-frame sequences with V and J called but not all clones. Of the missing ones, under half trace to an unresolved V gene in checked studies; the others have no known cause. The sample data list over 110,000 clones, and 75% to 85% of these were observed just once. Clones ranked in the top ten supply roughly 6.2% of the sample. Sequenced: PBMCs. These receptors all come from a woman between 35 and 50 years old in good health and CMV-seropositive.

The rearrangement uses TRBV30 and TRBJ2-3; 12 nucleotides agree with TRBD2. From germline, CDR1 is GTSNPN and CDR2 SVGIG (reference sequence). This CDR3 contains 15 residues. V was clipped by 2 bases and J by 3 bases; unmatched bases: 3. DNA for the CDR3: TGTGCCTGGAGTCGAGGACTAGCGGGGACAGATACGCAGTATTTT. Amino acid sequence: CAWSRGLAGTDTQYF.

In nucleotides, the CDR3 is TGTGCCAGCAGTGACAGGGGTTACGGCACTGAAGCTTTCTTT. Its translation is CASSDRGYGTEAFF. The genes are TRBV6-5 and TRBJ1-1; 8 nucleotides match TRBD1. Per germline, CDR1 MNHEY and CDR2 SVGAGI. This CDR3 is 14 amino acids long. The junction had 6 bases not matched to a gene; V was cut back by 5 bases and J by 4 bases.

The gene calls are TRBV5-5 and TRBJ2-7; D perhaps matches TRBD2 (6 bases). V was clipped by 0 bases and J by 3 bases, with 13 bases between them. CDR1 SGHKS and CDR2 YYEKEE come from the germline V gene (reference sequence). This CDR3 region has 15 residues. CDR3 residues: CASSLVADYRYEQYF. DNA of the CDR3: TGTGCCAGCAGCTTGGTCGCGGACTACCGCTACGAGCAGTACTTC.